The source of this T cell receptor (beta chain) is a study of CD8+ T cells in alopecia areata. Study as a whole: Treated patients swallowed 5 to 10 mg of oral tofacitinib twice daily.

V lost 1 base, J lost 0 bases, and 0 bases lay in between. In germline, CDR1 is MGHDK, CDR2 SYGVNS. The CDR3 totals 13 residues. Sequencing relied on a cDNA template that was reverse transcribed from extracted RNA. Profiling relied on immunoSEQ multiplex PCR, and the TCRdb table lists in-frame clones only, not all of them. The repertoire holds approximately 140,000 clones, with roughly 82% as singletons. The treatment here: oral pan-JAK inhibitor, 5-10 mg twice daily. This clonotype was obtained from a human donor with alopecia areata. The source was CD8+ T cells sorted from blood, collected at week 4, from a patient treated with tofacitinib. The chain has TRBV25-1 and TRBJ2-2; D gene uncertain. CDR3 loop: CASSESNTGELFF. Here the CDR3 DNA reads TGTGCCAGCAGTGAATCGAACACCGGGGAGCTGTTTTTT.